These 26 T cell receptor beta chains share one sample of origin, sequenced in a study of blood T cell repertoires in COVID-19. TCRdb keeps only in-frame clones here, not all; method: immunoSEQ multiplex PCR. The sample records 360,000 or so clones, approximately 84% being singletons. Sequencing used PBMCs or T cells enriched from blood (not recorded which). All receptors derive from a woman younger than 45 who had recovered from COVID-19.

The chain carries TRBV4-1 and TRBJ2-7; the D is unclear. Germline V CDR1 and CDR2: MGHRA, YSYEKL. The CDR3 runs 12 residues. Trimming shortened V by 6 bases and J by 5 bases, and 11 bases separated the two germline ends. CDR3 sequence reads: CASSQNLDEQYF. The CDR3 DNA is TGCGCCAGCAGTCAAAACTTGGACGAGCAGTACTTC.

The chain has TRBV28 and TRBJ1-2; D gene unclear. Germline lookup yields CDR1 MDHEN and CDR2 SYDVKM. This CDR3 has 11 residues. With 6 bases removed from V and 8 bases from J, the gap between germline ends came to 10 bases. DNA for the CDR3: TGTGCCAGCAGCCTTCTCGCGGGCTACACCTTC. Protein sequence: CASSLLAGYTF.

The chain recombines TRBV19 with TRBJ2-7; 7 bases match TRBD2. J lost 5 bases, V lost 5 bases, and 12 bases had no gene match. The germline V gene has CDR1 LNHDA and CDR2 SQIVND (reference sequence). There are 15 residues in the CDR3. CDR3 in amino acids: CASSPRGGRVHEQYF. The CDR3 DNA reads TGTGCCAGTAGTCCCCGCGGAGGGAGGGTCCACGAGCAGTACTTC.

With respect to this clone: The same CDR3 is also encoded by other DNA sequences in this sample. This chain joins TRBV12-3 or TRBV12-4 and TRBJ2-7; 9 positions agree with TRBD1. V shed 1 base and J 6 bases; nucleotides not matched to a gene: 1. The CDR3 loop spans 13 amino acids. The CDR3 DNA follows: TGTGCCAGCAGTTTAGACAGGGGGCTCGAGCAGTACTTC. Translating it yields CASSLDRGLEQYF.

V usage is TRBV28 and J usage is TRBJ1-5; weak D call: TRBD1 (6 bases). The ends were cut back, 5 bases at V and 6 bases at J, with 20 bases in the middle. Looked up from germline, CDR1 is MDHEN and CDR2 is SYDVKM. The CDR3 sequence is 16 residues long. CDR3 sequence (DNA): TGTGCCAGCAGTGTGACTCCGGACAGTCCGGGTCAGCCCCAGCATTTT. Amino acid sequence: CASSVTPDSPGQPQHF.

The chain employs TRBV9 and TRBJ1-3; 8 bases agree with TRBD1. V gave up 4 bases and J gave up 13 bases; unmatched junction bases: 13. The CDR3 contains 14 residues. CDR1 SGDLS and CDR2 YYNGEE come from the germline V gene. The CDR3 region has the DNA TGTGCCAGCAGCCTAGGGACAGGCTCATACGGGATATATTTT. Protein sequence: CASSLGTGSYGIYF.

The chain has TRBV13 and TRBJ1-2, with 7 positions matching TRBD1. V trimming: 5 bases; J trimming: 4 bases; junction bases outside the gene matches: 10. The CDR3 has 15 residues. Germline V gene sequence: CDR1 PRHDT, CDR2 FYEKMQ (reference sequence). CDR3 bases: TGTGCCAGCAGCCAAAGGACAGGAATCTTCTATGGCTACACCTTC. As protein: CASSQRTGIFYGYTF.

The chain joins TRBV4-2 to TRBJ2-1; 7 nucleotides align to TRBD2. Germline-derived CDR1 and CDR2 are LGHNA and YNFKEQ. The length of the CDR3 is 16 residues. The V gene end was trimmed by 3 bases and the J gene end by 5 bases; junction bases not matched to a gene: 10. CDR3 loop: CASSQFTGGPDNEQFF. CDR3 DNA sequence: TGTGCCAGCAGCCAGTTCACGGGAGGTCCGGACAATGAGCAGTTCTTC.

The CDR3 loop is CASSSRGANTGELFF. Here the CDR3 DNA reads TGTGCCAGCAGCTCCCGCGGAGCGAACACCGGGGAGCTGTTTTTT. The J gene is TRBJ2-2, the V gene TRBV11-3; D uncertain. This CDR3 region has 15 residues. Trimming removed 4 bases at V and 0 bases at J, with 9 bases between. Per germline, CDR1 SGHNT and CDR2 YENEEA.

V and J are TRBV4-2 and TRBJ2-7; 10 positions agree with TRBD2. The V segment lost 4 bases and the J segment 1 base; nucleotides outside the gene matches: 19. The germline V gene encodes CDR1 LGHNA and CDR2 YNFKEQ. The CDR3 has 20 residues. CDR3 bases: TGTGCCAGCAGCCGGCGACCTGGGGCTAGCGGGAGAATCGGGTCCTACGAGCAGTACTTC. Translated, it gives CASSRRPGASGRIGSYEQYF.

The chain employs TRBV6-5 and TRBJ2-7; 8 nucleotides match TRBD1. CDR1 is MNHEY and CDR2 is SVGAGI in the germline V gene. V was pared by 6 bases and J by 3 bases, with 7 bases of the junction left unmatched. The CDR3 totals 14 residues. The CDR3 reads CASSRRDRYYEQYF. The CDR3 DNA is TGTGCCAGCAGCAGACGGGACAGGTACTACGAGCAGTACTTC.

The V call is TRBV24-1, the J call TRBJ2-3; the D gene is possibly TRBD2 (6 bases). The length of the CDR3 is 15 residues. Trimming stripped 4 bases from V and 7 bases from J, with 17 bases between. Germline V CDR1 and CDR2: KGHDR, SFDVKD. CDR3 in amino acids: CATSDARTTAYTQYF. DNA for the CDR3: TGTGCCACCAGTGACGCAAGGACTACGGCGTATACGCAGTATTTT.

The chain's CDR3 is CASSPARGGNEQFF. The CDR3 DNA reads as TGTGCCAGTAGTCCAGCCAGGGGCGGCAATGAGCAGTTCTTC. The chain combines TRBV19 with TRBJ2-1; a possible D gene is TRBD1 (6 bases). Germline assignment: CDR1 LNHDA and CDR2 SQIVND (reference sequence). V was clipped by 5 bases and J by 6 bases, with 14 bases between them. CDR3 length equals 14 residues.

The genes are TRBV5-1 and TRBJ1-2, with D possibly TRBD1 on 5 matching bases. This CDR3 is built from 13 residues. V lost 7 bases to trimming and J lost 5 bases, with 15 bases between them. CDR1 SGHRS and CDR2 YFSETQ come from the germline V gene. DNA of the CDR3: TGCGCCAGCGGAAGGGACTCCTCATATGGCTACACCTTC. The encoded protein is CASGRDSSYGYTF.

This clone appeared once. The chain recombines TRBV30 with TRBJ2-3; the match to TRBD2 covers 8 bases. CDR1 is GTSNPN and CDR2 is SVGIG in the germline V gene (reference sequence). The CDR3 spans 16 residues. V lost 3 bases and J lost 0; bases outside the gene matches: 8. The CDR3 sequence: CAWSQVAGTSTDTQYF. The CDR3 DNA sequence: TGTGCCTGGAGCCAAGTAGCGGGGACGAGCACAGATACGCAGTATTTT.

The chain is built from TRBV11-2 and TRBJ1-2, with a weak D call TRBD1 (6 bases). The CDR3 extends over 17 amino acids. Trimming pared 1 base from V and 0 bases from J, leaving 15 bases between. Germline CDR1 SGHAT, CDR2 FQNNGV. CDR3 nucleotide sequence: TGTGCCAGCAGCTTAGTGACCGGGACACGCACTAACTATGGCTACACCTTC. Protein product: CASSLVTGTRTNYGYTF.

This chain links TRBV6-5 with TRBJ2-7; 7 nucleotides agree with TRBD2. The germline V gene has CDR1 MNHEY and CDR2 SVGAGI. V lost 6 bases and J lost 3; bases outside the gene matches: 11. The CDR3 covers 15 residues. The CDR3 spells CASRSINTGGYEQYF. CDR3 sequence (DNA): TGTGCCAGCAGATCAATAAATACGGGAGGCTACGAGCAGTACTTC.

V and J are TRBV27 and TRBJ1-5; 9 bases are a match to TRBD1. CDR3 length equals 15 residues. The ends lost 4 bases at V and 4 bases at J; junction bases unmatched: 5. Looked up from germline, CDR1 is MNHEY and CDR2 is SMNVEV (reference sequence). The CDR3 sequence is CASSSMGQGNQPQHF. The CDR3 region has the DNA TGTGCCAGCAGTTCGATGGGACAGGGAAATCAGCCCCAGCATTTT.

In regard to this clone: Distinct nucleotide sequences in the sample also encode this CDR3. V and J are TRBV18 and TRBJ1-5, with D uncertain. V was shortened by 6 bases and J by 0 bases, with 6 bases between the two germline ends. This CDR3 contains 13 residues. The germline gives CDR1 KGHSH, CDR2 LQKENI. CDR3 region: CASSRDSNQPQHF. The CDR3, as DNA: TGTGCCAGCTCCCGGGATAGCAATCAGCCCCAGCATTTT.

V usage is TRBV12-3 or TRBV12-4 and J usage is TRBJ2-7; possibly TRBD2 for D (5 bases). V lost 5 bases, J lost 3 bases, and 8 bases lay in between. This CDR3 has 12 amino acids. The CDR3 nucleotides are TGTGCCAGCAGTCGGGCGGGCTACGAGCAGTACTTC. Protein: CASSRAGYEQYF.

The CDR3 coding sequence is TGTGCCAGCAGCCAGCGGGGGTGGTCACCCCTCCACTTT. Protein sequence: CASSQRGWSPLHF. The chain uses TRBV3-1 (or the pseudogene TRBV3-2) and TRBJ1-6; weak D call: TRBD1 (5 bases). This CDR3 comprises 13 residues. Germline CDR1 reads LGHDT; CDR2 reads YNNKEL (reference sequence). Trimming removed 3 bases from V and 10 bases from J, with 10 bases in between.

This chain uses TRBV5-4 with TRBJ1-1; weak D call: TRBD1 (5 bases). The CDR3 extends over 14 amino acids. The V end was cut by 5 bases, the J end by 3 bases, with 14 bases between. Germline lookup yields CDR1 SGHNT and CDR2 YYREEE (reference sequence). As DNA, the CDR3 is TGTGCCAGCAGGCCCGCCGGGGGGTACACTGAAGCTTTCTTT. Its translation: CASRPAGGYTEAFF.

This chain's CDR3 is CATRQGTDTQYF. CDR3 in DNA: TGTGCCACTAGACAGGGGACCGATACGCAGTATTTT. The chain joins TRBV19 to TRBJ2-3; 8 nucleotides match TRBD1. Germline V lookup: CDR1 LNHDA, CDR2 SQIVND (reference sequence). Trimming took 10 bases from V and 6 from J; bases not matched to a gene: 6. The CDR3 covers 12 residues.

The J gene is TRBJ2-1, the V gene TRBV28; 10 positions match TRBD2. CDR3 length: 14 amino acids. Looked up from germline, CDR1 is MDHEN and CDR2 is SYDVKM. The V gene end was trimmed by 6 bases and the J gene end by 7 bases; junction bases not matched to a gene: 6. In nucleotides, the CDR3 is TGTGCCAGCAGCGCCGGACTAGCGGCGAATGAGCAGTTCTTC. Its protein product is CASSAGLAANEQFF. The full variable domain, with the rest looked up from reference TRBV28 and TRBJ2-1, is DVKVTQSSRYLVKRTGEKVFLECVQDMDHENMFWYRQDPGLGLRLIYFSYDVKMKEKGDIPEGYSVSREKKERFSLILESASTNQTSMYLCASSAGLAANEQFFGPGTRLTVL.

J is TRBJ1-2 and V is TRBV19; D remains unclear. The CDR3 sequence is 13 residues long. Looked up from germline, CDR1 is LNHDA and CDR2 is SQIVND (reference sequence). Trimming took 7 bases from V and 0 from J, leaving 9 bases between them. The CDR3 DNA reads TGTGCCAGTACCGCCACAGCTAACTATGGCTACACCTTC. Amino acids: CASTATANYGYTF.

CDR3 protein: CASSQPRTSAYRRQWTQYF. The CDR3 DNA sequence: TGCGCCAGCAGTCAGCCCAGGACTAGCGCATACCGTCGCCAATGGACCCAGTACTTC. The chain combines TRBV5-1 with TRBJ2-5; TRBD2 agrees at 9 bases. The CDR3 consists of 19 residues. V dropped 5 bases and J dropped 7; count of bases not matched to a gene: 24. From germline, CDR1 is SGHRS and CDR2 YFSETQ.